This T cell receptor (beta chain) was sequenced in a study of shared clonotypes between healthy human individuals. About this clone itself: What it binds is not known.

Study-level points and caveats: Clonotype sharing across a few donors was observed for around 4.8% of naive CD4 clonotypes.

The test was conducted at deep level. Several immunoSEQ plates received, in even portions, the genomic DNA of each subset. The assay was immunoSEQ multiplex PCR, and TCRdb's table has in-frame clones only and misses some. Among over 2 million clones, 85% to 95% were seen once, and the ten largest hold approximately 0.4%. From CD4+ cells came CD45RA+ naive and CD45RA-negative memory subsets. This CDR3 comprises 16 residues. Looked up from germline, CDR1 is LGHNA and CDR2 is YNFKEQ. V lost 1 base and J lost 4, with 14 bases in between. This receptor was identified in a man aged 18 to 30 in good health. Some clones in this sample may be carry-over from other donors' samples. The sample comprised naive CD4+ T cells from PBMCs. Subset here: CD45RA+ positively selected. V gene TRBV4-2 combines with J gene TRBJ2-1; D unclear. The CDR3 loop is CASSQVGPARYNEQFF. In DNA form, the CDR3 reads TGTGCCAGCAGCCAAGTCGGGCCAGCTAGATACAATGAGCAGTTCTTC.